A selection of T cell receptor beta chains follows, all from one sample in a study of beta chain features in type 1 diabetes. Some clones are missing from TCRdb's copy, which holds only in-frame ones; the method was immunoSEQ multiplex PCR. The data show under 450,000 clones, about 15% seen once. What was sequenced was naive CD4+ T cells from blood. Receptors originate from a man aged 30-40 years in good health. Each CDR3 is given with its conserved first and last residue. D genes are given only for firm matches. The listing skips clone size in some rows; elsewhere it reads once, few, many or a size class.

d_call: -; j_call: TRBJ2-2; clone_size: few; v_call: TRBV28; cdr3_nt: TGTGCCAGCAGCCAGACCAGGACAGCTAAGGAAGGGGAGCTGTTTTTT; cdr3_aa: CASSQTRTAKEGELFF
d_call: -; j_call: TRBJ2-4; clone_size: -; v_call: TRBV11-2; cdr3_nt: TGTGCCAGCAGCACGCCGAGAAATAAAAACATTCAGTACTTC; cdr3_aa: CASSTPRNKNIQYF
d_call: -; j_call: TRBJ2-3; clone_size: few; v_call: TRBV11-2; cdr3_nt: TGTGCCAGCAGCCCCAGAGTGGGCCCTCAAGGGTATTTT; cdr3_aa: CASSPRVGPQGYF
d_call: -; j_call: TRBJ2-7; clone_size: few; v_call: TRBV5-1; cdr3_nt: TGCGCCAGCAGCTCTCCGGGACAAAACTACGAGCAGTACTTC; cdr3_aa: CASSSPGQNYEQYF
d_call: -; j_call: TRBJ2-1; clone_size: -; v_call: TRBV5-1; cdr3_nt: TGCGCCAGCAGCCCCACCCGTTACAATGAGCAGTTCTTC; cdr3_aa: CASSPTRYNEQFF
d_call: TRBD2; j_call: TRBJ2-1; clone_size: -; v_call: TRBV11-3; cdr3_nt: TGTGCCAGCAGCCCCCGACTAGCGGGAGTTGTACACAATGAGCAGTTCTTC; cdr3_aa: CASSPRLAGVVHNEQFF
d_call: -; j_call: TRBJ1-6; clone_size: -; v_call: TRBV14; cdr3_nt: TGTGCCAGCAGCCAAGTTCAGGGATTTTCACCCCTCCACTTT; cdr3_aa: CASSQVQGFSPLHF
d_call: TRBD2; j_call: TRBJ2-5; clone_size: -; v_call: TRBV7-2; cdr3_nt: TGTGCCAGCAGCATGGGACTAGCGGGAGGTGCGGCCCAGTACTTC; cdr3_aa: CASSMGLAGGAAQYF
d_call: TRBD1; j_call: TRBJ2-2; clone_size: -; v_call: TRBV6-5; cdr3_nt: TGTGCCAGCATTCTGGACAGGGTCCCCACCGGGGAGCTGTTTTTT; cdr3_aa: CASILDRVPTGELFF
d_call: -; j_call: TRBJ2-5; clone_size: few; v_call: TRBV5-1; cdr3_nt: TGCGCCAGCAGCTTAACAAGTTTGGTTGGGGAGACCCAGTACTTC; cdr3_aa: CASSLTSLVGETQYF
d_call: -; j_call: TRBJ2-7; clone_size: -; v_call: TRBV10-3; cdr3_nt: TGTGCCATCAGTGAGGAGAAGGGACCGGCCTACGAGCAGTACTTC; cdr3_aa: CAISEEKGPAYEQYF
d_call: TRBD1; j_call: TRBJ1-2; clone_size: few; v_call: TRBV4-1; cdr3_nt: TGCGCCAGCAGCCAAGATCCGGCCGGACAGGGAGGAGGCTACACCTTC; cdr3_aa: CASSQDPAGQGGGYTF
d_call: -; j_call: TRBJ1-6; clone_size: few; v_call: TRBV7-2; cdr3_nt: TGTGCCAGCAGCTCATACGCCTGGTCCAACGAGGATTCACCCCTCCACTTT; cdr3_aa: CASSSYAWSNEDSPLHF
d_call: TRBD2; j_call: TRBJ2-5; clone_size: few; v_call: TRBV7-2; cdr3_nt: TGTGCCAGCAGCTCCCCAGTAGCGGGAGCAGAGACCCAGTACTTC; cdr3_aa: CASSSPVAGAETQYF
d_call: -; j_call: TRBJ2-1; clone_size: few; v_call: TRBV7-9; cdr3_nt: TGTGCCAGCAGCTTGGGAGGACGGGAGCAGTTCTTC; cdr3_aa: CASSLGGREQFF
d_call: TRBD2; j_call: TRBJ2-5; clone_size: few; v_call: TRBV7-2; cdr3_nt: TGTGCCAGCAGCCGAGGACTAGCGGAAGAGACCCAGTACTTC; cdr3_aa: CASSRGLAEETQYF
d_call: -; j_call: TRBJ1-4; clone_size: -; v_call: TRBV7-8; cdr3_nt: TGTGCCAGCAGCTTAGCGGGGCTGGGGATCTCTGAAAAACTGTTTTTT; cdr3_aa: CASSLAGLGISEKLFF
d_call: TRBD2; j_call: TRBJ2-5; clone_size: few; v_call: TRBV11-1; cdr3_nt: TGTGCCAGCAGCTTCAGGACTAGCGGACAAGAGACCCAGTACTTC; cdr3_aa: CASSFRTSGQETQYF
d_call: -; j_call: TRBJ2-2; clone_size: few; v_call: TRBV30; cdr3_nt: TGTGCCTGCCTCCCTGGGAACACCGGGGAGCTGTTTTTT; cdr3_aa: CACLPGNTGELFF
d_call: -; j_call: TRBJ1-1; clone_size: -; v_call: TRBV19; cdr3_nt: TGTGCCAGTAGTATTCGGGGCACCGGACGGACTGAAGCTTTCTTT; cdr3_aa: CASSIRGTGRTEAFF
d_call: -; j_call: TRBJ1-1; clone_size: few; v_call: TRBV7-9; cdr3_nt: TGTGCCAGCAGCTTGGGCCAGGGGAGGAGTGGTGAAGCTTTCTTT; cdr3_aa: CASSLGQGRSGEAFF
d_call: TRBD2; j_call: TRBJ2-1; clone_size: -; v_call: TRBV14; cdr3_nt: TGTGCCAGCAGCCAAGATTTCCCTAGCGGGGGGAACAATGAGCAGTTCTTC; cdr3_aa: CASSQDFPSGGNNEQFF